This TCR beta chain derives from a study of blood T cell repertoires in COVID-19 (TCRdb year 2020). With regard to the full study: Samples covering the acute and convalescent phases of COVID-19 were provided by collaborators in the United States, Italy and Spain. The repertoires were released in a freely available public database intended as a resource for research on the immune response to SARS-CoV-2. HLA class I and class II types, where available, came from metadata supplied by the sample provider rather than from assay-based typing. The sample metadata nearly always contained a de-identified subject ID, COVID-19 status, age in years and sex. The samples were drawn from two sources: the first 160 participants of the ongoing ImmuneRACE study, and some 1,300 subjects contributed by 6 global collaborators. The dataset comprised deeply sampled blood TCRbeta repertoires from subjects exposed to, actively infected with, or recovered from COVID-19. The material from the prospective study consisted of cDNA or gDNA derived from T cells, B-cell-depleted T cells, or PBMCs. Paper-wide results and their limitations: The quantity of clinical and demographic metadata differed by source and by participant and was supplied without curation.

A remark on this clone: What antigen it recognizes has not been identified. No base quality values were provided; no much bigger clone lies one nucleotide off.

Participants in the prospective study were enrolled through a virtual design, were aged roughly 18 to 90 years, and lived in approximately 24 United States geographic areas. To assign participants to cohorts, the prospective study relied on clinical history that participants themselves reported in a screening survey and a study questionnaire. Mobile phlebotomists in the prospective study collected whole blood, serum and a nasopharyngeal or oropharyngeal swab from every participant. Prospective study participants could optionally give additional blood draws and questionnaires over an approximately 2-month period. Before DNA extraction, prospective study blood samples were shipped either frozen or at room temperature. The immunoSEQ Assay, a bias-controlled multiplex PCR, was used to amplify TCRbeta CDR3 regions from genomic DNA. The authors' pipeline ran thus. The number of nucleated cells in each sample was estimated by amplification of reference gene primers within the assay. Sequence reads were collapsed and filtered to measure the absolute abundance of every unique TCRbeta CDR3 rearrangement. Productive Simpson clonality was computed per sample as the square root of Simpson's diversity index over productive rearrangements. The table comes from immuneACCESS by way of TCRdb, which keeps in-frame sequences with V and J called. Part of the clones is missing from these tables; in studies checked, under half for an unresolved V gene and the rest for unknown reasons. V, J and clone size reflect that table, while D and trimming were determined from the DNA. Within this sample are a few hundred thousand clones, with 65% to 90% of them counted one time only. The biggest ten clones account for around 4.5% of the sample.

This sequence originates from a woman between 40 and 55 years old with acute COVID-19. Sequencing used PBMCs or T cells enriched from blood (not recorded which).

In nucleotides, the sequence is TGTGCCAGCAGATCAAAACAGGGGGTCACCATATATTTT. This yields the protein CASRSKQGVTIYF. The chain links TRBV28 with TRBJ1-3; 8 nucleotides in the junction match TRBD1. The germline V gene encodes CDR1 MDHEN and CDR2 SYDVKM. Measured from the cysteine to the phenylalanine, the CDR3 is 13 residues long. The entry retains the CDR3 DNA only, 39 bases that are in frame from base 1. From V the trimming removes 6 bases and from J it removes 9 bases, while the gene matches leave 7 bases of the junction unaccounted for.